This T cell receptor beta chain was recovered during a study of CXCR3-negative and CXCR3-positive naive CD8 T cells. UMI labels and 5' RACE were used to prepare the TRB cDNA libraries. TCRdb reanalyzed the 5' RACE reads, giving one entry per CDR3 protein sequence and no DNA. Seen in this sample are about 150,000 distinct CDR3 sequences; the ten most common clones hold around 0.37%. CDR3 length equals 16 residues. CDR1 MDHEN and CDR2 SYDVKM come from the germline V gene. General study points: Comparison of naive cells showed more hydrophobic TRB CDR3s in CXCR3-positive than in CXCR3-negative naive cells.

Turning to this clonotype: The antigen is unknown.

The specimen was naive CXCR3+ CD8+ T cells from blood. The subset here: CD45RO-CCR7+CD27+CD95- naive CD8+ T cells expressing CXCR3 (TNR3+). The rearrangement joins TRBV28 to TRBJ2-7; TCRdb returns TRBD1, unconfirmable since there is no DNA. This TCR came from a human donor in good health. Some clones in this sample may be carry-over from other donors' samples. CDR3 residues: CASSSGRGSLKYEQYF.